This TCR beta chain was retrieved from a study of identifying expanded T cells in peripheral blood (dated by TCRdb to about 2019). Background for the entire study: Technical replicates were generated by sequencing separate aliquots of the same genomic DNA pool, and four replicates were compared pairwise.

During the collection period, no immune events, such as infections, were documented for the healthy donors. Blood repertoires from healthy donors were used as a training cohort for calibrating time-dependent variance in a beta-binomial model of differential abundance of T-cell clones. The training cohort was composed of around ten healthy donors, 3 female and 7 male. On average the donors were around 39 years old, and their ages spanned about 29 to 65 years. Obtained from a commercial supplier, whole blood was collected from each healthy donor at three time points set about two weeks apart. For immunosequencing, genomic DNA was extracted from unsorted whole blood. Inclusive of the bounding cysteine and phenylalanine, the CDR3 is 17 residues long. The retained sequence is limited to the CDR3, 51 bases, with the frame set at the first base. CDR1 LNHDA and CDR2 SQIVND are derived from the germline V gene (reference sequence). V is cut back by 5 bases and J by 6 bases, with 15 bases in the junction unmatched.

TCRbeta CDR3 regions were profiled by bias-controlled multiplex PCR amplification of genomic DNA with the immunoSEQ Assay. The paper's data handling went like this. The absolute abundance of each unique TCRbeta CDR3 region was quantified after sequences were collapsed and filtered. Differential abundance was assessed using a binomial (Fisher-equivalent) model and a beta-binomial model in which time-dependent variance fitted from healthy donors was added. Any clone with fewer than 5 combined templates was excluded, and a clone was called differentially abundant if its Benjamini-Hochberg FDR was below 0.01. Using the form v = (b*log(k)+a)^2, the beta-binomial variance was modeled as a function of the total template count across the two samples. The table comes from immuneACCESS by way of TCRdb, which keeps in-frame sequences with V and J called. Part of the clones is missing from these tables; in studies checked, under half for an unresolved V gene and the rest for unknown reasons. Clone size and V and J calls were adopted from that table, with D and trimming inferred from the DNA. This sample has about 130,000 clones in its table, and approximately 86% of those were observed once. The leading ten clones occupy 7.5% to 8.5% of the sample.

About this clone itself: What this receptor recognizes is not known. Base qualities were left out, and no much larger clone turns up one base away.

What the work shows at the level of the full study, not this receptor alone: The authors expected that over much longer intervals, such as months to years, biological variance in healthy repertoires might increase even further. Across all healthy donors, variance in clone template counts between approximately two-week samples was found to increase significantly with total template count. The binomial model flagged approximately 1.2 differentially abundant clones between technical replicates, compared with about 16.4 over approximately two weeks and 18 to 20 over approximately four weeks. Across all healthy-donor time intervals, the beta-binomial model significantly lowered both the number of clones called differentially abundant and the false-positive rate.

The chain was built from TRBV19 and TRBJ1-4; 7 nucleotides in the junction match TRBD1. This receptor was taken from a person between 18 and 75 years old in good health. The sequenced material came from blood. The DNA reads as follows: TGTGCCAGTAGTCCCAACGCCTTAGGGGGCGGGGATGAAAAACTGTTTTTT. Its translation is CASSPNALGGGDEKLFF.